This T cell receptor beta chain was obtained from a study of T cells after yellow fever vaccination. TCRdb used MiXCR to reprocess the 5' RACE reads, holding one entry per CDR3 protein. The profile covers about 160,000 distinct CDR3 sequences, with about 7% appearing a single time and roughly 2.5% taken by the ten largest. This clonotype was detected ten times or more. The CDR3 consists of 15 residues. With V trimmed by 0 bases and J by 1 base, 1 base remained unmatched. The germline CDR1 and CDR2 sequences are SGHNT and YYREEE (reference sequence). The TCR was taken from a man between 18 and 29 years old who received the YFV17D yellow fever vaccine. The genes are TRBV5-4 and TRBJ2-7; the match to TRBD1 covers 10 bases. The sample in question was CD4+ T cells sorted from PBMCs, obtained 4 to 6 days after the first yellow fever vaccination. The CDR3 protein is CASSLVGQGSYEQYF. The DNA for the CDR3 is TGTGCCAGCAGCTTGGTGGGACAGGGGTCCTACGAGCAGTACTTC.